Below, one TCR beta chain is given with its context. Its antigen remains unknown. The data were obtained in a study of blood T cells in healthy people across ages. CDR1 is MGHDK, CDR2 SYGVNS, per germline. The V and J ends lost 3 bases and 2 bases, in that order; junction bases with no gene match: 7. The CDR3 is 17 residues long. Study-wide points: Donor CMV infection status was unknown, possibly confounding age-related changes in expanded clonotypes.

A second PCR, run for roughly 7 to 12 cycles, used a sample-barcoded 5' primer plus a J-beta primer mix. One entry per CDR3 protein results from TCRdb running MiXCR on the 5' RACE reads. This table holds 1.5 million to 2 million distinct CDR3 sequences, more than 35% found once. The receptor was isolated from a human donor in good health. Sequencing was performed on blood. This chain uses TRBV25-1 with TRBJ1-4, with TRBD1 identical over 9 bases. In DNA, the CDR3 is TGTGCCAGCAGTGACCCGGGACAGGGAAGTACTAATGAAAAACTGTTTTTT. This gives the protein CASSDPGQGSTNEKLFF.